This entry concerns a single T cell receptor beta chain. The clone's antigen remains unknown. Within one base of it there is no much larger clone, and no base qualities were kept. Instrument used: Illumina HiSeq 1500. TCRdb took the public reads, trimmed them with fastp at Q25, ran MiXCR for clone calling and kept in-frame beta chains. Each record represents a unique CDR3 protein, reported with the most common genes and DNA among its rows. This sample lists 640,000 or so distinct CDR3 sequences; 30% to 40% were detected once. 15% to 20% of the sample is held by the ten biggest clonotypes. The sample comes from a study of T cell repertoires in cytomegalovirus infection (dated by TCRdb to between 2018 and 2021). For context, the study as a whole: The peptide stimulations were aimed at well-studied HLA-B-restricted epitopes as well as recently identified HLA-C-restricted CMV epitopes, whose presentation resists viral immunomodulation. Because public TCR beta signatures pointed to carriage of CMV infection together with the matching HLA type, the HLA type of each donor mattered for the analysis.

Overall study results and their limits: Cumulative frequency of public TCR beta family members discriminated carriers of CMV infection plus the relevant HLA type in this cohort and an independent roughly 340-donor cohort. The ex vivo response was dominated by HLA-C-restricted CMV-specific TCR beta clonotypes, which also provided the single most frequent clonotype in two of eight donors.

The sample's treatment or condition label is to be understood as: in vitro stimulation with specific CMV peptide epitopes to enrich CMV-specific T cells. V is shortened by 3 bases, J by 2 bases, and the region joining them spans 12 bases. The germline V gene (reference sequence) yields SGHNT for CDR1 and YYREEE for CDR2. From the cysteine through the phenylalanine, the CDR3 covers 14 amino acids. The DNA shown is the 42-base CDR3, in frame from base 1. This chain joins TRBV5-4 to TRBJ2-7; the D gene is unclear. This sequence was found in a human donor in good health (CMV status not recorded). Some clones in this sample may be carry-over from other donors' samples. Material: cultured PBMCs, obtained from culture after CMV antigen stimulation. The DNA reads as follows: TGTGCCAGCAGCTCTCCACAGACCCCCTACGAGCAGTACTTC. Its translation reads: CASSSPQTPYEQYF.